The 5 T cell receptor beta chains in this list originate from one sample, sequenced in a study of T cell repertoires in cytomegalovirus infection. Antigens of these TCRs are unknown. TCRdb reprocessed the reads with MiXCR, giving one entry per CDR3 protein. Here the sample spans 900,000 to 950,000 distinct CDR3 sequences, about 33% being singletons. Material: cultured CD8+ T cells from PBMCs, obtained from culture after CMV antigen stimulation. All receptors derive from a human donor in good health (CMV status not recorded). Some clones in this sample may be carry-over from other donors' samples.

This clonotype occurred many times. The CDR3 here is CASSFPTGGEETQYF. CDR3 nucleotide sequence: TGTGCCAGCAGTTTTCCGACAGGGGGCGAAGAGACCCAGTACTTC. This chain connects TRBV28 to TRBJ2-5; 10 nucleotides match TRBD1. CDR1 is MDHEN and CDR2 is SYDVKM in the germline V gene. Trimming at V came to 3 bases and at J to 3 bases, leaving 4 bases not matched to a gene. The CDR3 has 15 amino acids.

The chain carries TRBV20-1 and TRBJ2-7; D might be TRBD2 (6 bases). The germline V and J ends were trimmed by 6 bases and 1 base, with 19 bases remaining between them. CDR1 is DFQATT, CDR2 SNEGSKA, per germline (reference sequence). This CDR3 has 15 residues. This CDR3 is CSANPRDGLSYEQYV. The CDR3 nucleotides read TGCAGTGCCAATCCACGGGACGGACTATCCTACGAGCAGTACGTC.

This clonotype occurred a few times. The rearrangement joins TRBV5-1 to TRBJ2-5, with D possibly being TRBD1 (6 bases). The CDR3 length is 14 residues. Per germline, CDR1 SGHRS and CDR2 YFSETQ. Trimming removed 4 bases at V and 5 bases at J, with 15 bases between. Here the CDR3 DNA reads TGCGCCAGCAGCCCCACAGGGAGTTGGGAGACCCAGTACTTC. Translating it yields CASSPTGSWETQYF.

V usage is TRBV27 and J usage is TRBJ1-2, with TRBD1 matching 7 bases. The ends lost 6 bases at V and 4 bases at J; junction bases unmatched: 5. The CDR3 consists of 13 residues. The V gene's germline CDR1 is MNHEY and CDR2 SMNVEV (reference sequence). This CDR3 reads CASSKGQLYGYTF. In nucleotides, the CDR3 is TGTGCCAGCAGCAAGGGACAGCTCTATGGCTACACCTTC.

This clonotype was detected ten times or more. This chain links TRBV7-2 with TRBJ2-2; TRBD1 aligns across 10 bases. Germline V gene lookup returns CDR1 SGHTA and CDR2 FQGNSA. The CDR3 extends over 15 amino acids. V was pared by 5 bases and J by 4 bases, with 4 bases of the junction left unmatched. CDR3 loop: CASSAGQGITGELFF. The CDR3, as DNA: TGTGCCAGCAGCGCGGGACAGGGGATCACCGGGGAGCTGTTTTTT.